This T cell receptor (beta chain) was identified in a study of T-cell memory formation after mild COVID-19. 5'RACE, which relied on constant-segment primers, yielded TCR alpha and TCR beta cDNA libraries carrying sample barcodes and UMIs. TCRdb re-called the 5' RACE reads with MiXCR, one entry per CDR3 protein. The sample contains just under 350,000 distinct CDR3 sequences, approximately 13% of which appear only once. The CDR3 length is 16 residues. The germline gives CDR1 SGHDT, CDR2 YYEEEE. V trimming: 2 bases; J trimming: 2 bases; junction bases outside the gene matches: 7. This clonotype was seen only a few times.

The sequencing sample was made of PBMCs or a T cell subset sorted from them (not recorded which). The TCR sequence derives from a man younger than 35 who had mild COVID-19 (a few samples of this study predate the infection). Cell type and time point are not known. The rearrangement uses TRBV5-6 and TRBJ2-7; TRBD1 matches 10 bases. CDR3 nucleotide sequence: TGTGCCAGCAGCTTCCCCGGGACAGGGGTCACCTACGAGCAGTACTTC. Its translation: CASSFPGTGVTYEQYF.